This TCR beta chain derives from a study of blood T cell repertoires in COVID-19. Method: immunoSEQ multiplex PCR; TCRdb's copy keeps in-frame clones and lacks some. The table lists 75,000 to 95,000 clones, around nine tenths of them singletons, with roughly 5% in the top ten. The sequencing sample was made of peripheral blood. This clonotype was obtained from a man between 60 and 70 years old with acute or convalescent COVID-19.

DNA for the CDR3: TGCGCCAGCAGCCCCCGCGGGGGGCCGTACAATGAGCAGTTCTTC. It codes for CASSPRGGPYNEQFF. This sequence joins TRBV5-1 and TRBJ2-1; 8 nucleotides agree with TRBD2. With 4 bases clipped from V and 4 bases from J, the junction kept 7 bases outside the gene matches. The CDR3 runs 15 residues. CDR1 is SGHRS, CDR2 YFSETQ, per germline.